This T cell receptor (beta chain) was found in a study of T cell responses to AZD1222 COVID-19 vaccine. This table comes from immunoSEQ multiplex PCR, and its TCRdb copy is limited to in-frame clones, with some not included. The data show some 110,000 clones, roughly 91% seen once. The material sequenced was peripheral blood, taken on day 0 of AZD1222 vaccination. The sequence was collected from an adult in good health.

CDR3 bases: TGTGCCAGCAGGACGCCGGGACAGGGTGGAAAACTGTTTTTT. Residues: CASRTPGQGGKLFF. The chain links TRBV5-5 to TRBJ1-4; the match to TRBD1 covers 9 bases. CDR1 SGHKS and CDR2 YYEKEE come from the germline V gene (reference sequence). CDR3 size: 14 residues. With 5 bases clipped from V and 10 bases from J, the junction kept 9 bases outside the gene matches.